This T cell receptor beta chain was observed in a study of blood T cell repertoires in COVID-19 (dated by TCRdb to 2020 to 2022). Background for the entire study: Samples covering the acute and convalescent phases of COVID-19 were provided by collaborators in the United States, Italy and Spain. The material from the prospective study consisted of cDNA or gDNA derived from T cells, B-cell-depleted T cells, or PBMCs. The dataset comprised deeply sampled blood TCRbeta repertoires from subjects exposed to, actively infected with, or recovered from COVID-19. The repertoires were released in a freely available public database meant as a resource for research on the immune response to SARS-CoV-2. The samples were drawn from two sources: the first 160 participants of the ongoing ImmuneRACE study, and over 1,000 subjects contributed by 6 global collaborators. Sample metadata almost always included a de-identified subject ID, COVID-19 status, age in years and sex. HLA class I and class II types, where available, came from metadata supplied by the sample provider rather than from assay-based typing. The paper's findings and limits, for the study overall: Clinical and demographic metadata were provided uncurated, with the amount varying by source and participant.

The collaborating institutions used their own protocols to collect whole blood in K2EDTA tubes. For TCRbeta analysis, collaborator samples were shipped as frozen whole blood, as isolated PBMCs, or as DNA extracted from either sample type. The V and J ends are trimmed by 8 bases and 7 bases, leaving 17 bases between them. From a lookup of the germline V gene, CDR1 and CDR2 are MRHNA and SNTAGT. CDR3 length: 14 amino acids, cysteine to phenylalanine. The CDR3 DNA has 42 bases and is translated from base 1. Remarks on this clone: The antigen it recognizes is unknown. No qualities accompany the bases; no much larger clone lies one base away.

TCRbeta CDR3 regions were amplified from genomic DNA using the immunoSEQ Assay, a bias-controlled multiplex PCR. Per the source publication's procedure: Nucleated cell counts per sample were estimated from amplification of reference gene primers within the assay. Sequence reads were collapsed and filtered to measure the absolute abundance of every unique TCRbeta CDR3 rearrangement. Productive Simpson clonality was computed per sample as the square root of Simpson's diversity index over productive rearrangements. As stored in TCRdb, this immuneACCESS dataset retains in-frame rearrangements with V and J assigned. A fraction of the clones does not appear; measured against another copy, unresolved V genes explain less than half of the discrepancy, and the remainder lacks a known reason. V and J calls and clone size are copied from that table; D and trimming were computed from the DNA. Within this sample are 250,000 to 300,000 clones, with about nine tenths of them counted one time only. The top ten constitute roughly an eighth of the sample.

The specimen was peripheral blood. The source is a woman aged 60-75 years with acute or convalescent COVID-19. The chain joins TRBV6-4 to TRBJ1-4; a tentative D call is TRBD1 (5 bases match). The CDR3 has the sequence CASSPRGVSEKLFF. The nucleotide sequence reads TGTGCCAGCTCCCCTCGGGGGGTAAGTGAAAAACTGTTTTTT.